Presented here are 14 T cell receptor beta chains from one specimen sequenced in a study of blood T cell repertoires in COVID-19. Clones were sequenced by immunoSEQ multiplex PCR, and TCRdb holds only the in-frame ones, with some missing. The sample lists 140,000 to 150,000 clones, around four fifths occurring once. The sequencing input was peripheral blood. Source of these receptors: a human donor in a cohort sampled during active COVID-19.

The CDR3 coding sequence is TGCAGTGCTCTCGGACAGACTGAGCAGTATTTT. Translated: CSALGQTEQYF. This sequence joins TRBV20-1 and TRBJ2-3, with a possible D match to TRBD1 (6 bases). V lost 5 bases and J lost 11, with 14 bases in between. The germline CDR1 and CDR2 sequences are DFQATT and SNEGSKA (reference sequence). The length of the CDR3 is 11 residues.

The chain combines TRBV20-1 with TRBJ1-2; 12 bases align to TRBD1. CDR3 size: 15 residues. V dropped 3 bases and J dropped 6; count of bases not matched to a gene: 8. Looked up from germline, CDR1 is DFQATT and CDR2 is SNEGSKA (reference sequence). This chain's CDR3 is CSASATGTGGHGYTF. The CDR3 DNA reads TGCAGTGCTAGTGCCACCGGGACAGGGGGCCATGGCTACACCTTC.

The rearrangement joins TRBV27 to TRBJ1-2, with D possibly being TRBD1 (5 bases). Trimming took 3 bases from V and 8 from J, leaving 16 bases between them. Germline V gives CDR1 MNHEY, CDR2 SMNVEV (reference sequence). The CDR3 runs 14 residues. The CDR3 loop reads CASSLKAGAGGYTF. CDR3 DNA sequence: TGTGCCAGCAGTTTGAAGGCTGGGGCCGGCGGCTACACCTTC.

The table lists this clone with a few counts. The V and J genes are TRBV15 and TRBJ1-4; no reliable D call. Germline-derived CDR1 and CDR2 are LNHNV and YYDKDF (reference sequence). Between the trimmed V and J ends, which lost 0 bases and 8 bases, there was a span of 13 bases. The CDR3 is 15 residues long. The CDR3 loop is CATSRDGARREKLFF. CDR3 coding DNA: TGTGCCACCAGCAGAGATGGAGCAAGGAGGGAAAAACTGTTTTTT.

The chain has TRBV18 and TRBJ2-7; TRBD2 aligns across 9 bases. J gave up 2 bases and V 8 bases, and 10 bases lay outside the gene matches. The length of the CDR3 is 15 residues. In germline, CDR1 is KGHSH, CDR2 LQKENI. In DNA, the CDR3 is TGTGCCAGCAGGTTCTTAGCGGGGGACACCTACGAGCAGTACTTC. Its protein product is CASRFLAGDTYEQYF. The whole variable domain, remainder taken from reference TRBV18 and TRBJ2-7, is NAGVMQNPRHLVRRRGQEARLRCSPMKGHSHVYWYRQLPEEGLKFMVYLQKENIIDESGMPKERFSAEFPKEGPSILRIQQVVRGDSAAYFCASRFLAGDTYEQYFGPGTRLTVT.

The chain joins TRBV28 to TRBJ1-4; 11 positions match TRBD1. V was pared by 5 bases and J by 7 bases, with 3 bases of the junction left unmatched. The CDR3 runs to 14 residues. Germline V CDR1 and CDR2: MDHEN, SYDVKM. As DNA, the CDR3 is TGTGCCAGCAGTGTCGGGACAGGGGGTGAAAAACTGTTTTTT. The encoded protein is CASSVGTGGEKLFF.

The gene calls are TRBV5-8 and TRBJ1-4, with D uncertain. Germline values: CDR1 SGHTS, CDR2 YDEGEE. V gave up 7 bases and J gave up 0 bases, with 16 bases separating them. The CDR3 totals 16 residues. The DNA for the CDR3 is TGTGCCAGCTTCGGGTTGGAGAGAGCAACTAATGAAAAACTGTTTTTT. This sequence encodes CASFGLERATNEKLFF. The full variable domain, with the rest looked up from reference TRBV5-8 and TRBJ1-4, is EAGVTQSPTHLIKTRGQQATLRCSPISGHTSVYWYQQALGLGLQFLLWYDEGEERNRGNFPPRFSGRQFPNYSSELNVNALELEDSALYLCASFGLERATNEKLFFGSGTQLSVL.

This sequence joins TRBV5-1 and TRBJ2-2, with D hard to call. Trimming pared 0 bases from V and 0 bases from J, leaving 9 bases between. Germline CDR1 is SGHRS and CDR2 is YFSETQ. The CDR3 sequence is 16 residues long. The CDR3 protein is CASSLGLSPNTGELFF. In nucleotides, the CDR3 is TGCGCCAGCAGCTTGGGCCTTAGCCCGAACACCGGGGAGCTGTTTTTT.

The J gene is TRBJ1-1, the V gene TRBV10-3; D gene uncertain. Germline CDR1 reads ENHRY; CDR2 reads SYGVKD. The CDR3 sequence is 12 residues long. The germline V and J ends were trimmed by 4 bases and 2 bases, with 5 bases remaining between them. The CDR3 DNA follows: TGTGCCATCAGTGCCAGTAACACTGAAGCTTTCTTT. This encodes CAISASNTEAFF.

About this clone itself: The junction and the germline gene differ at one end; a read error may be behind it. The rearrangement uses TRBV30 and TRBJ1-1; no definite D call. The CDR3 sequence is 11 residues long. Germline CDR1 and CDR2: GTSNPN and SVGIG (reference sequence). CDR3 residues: CAWSVRGEEEF. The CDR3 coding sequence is TGTGCCTGGAGTGTACGAGGTGAAGAGGAGTTT.

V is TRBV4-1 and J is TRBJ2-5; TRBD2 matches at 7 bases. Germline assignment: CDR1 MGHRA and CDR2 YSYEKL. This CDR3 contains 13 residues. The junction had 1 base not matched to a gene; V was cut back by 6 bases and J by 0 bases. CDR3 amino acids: CASRAGDQETQYF. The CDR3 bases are TGCGCCAGCAGGGCGGGGGACCAAGAGACCCAGTACTTC.

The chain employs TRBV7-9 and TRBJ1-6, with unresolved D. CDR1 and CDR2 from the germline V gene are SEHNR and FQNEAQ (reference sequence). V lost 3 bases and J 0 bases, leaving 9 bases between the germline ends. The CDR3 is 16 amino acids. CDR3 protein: CASSLSASSYNSPLHF. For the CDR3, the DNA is TGTGCCAGCAGCTTGTCCGCGAGCTCCTATAATTCACCCCTCCACTTT.

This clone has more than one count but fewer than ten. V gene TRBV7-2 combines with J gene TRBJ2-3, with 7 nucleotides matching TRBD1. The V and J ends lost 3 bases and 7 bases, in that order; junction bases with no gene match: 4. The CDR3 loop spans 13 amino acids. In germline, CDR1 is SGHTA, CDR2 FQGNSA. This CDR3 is CASSFTGANTQYF. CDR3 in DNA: TGTGCCAGCAGCTTTACAGGGGCGAATACGCAGTATTTT.

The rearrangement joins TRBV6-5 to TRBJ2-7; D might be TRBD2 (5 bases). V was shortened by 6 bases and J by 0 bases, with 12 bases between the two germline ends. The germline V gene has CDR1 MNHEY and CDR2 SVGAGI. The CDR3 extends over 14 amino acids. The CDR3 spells CASRARGPSYEQYF. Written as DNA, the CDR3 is TGTGCCAGCAGAGCGAGAGGGCCCTCCTACGAGCAGTACTTC.